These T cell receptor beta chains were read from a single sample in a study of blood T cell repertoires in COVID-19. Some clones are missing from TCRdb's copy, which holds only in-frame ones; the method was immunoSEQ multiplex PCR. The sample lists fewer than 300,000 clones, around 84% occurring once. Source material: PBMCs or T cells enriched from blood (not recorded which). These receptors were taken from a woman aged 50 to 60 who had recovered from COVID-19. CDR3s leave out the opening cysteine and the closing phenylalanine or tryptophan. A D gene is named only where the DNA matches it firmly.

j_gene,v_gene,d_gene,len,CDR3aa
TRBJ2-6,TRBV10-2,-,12,ASSESGGANVLT
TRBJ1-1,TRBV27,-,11,ASSLGRNTEAF
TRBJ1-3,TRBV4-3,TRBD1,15,ASSQTGAYSSGNTIY
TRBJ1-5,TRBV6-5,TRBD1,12,ASSPDRVNQPQH
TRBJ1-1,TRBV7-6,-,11,ASSGGRGTEAF
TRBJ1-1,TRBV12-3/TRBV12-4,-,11,ASSPAGGSEAF
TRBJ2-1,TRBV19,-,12,ASSAQVRGNEQF
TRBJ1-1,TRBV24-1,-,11,ATNREADTEAF
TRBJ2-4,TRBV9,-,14,ASSPWGGGAKNIQY
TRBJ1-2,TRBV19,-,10,ASSMGSRGYT
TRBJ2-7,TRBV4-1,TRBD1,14,ASSQDTGTGLYEQY
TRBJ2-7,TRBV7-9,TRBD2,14,ASSPGTSGSSYEQY
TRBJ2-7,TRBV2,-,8,ASTRYEQY
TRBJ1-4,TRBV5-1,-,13,ASSLRRATNEKLF
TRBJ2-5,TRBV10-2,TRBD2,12,ASSEGGSVETQY
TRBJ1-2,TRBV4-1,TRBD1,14,ASSQDWTGGYYGYT
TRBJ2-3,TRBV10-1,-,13,ASSESNRAGHTQY
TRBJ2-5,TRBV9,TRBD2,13,ASSSEGLAEETQY
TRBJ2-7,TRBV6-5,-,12,ASSSSRDINEQY